This T cell receptor (beta chain) was found in a study of CD8 T cells in Susac syndrome. V dropped 8 bases and J dropped 1; count of bases not matched to a gene: 13. This CDR3 has 16 amino acids. The authors reverse transcribed roughly 0.5 to 1 ug RNA with random hexamers. An immunoSEQ multiplex PCR amplified TCR beta CDR3 over 54 Vbeta and 13 Jbeta. TCRdb recomputed calls from the immunoSEQ multiplex PCR reads with MiXCR, one row per CDR3 protein. The data show just over 300,000 distinct CDR3 sequences, about 91% seen once. TCR beta sequences were obtained from blood CD8+ and CD4+ T cells. Negative isolation yielded CD4+ and CD8+ T cells, and FACS enriched TEMRA cells. Details on this clonotype: Its specificity is unknown.

Whole-study results and caveats: It was acknowledged in the study that its TCR sequencing and HLA analysis involved a relatively small number of individuals.

V gene TRBV12-3 or TRBV12-4 combines with J gene TRBJ1-1, with 7 bases that match TRBD1. The TCR sequence derives from a human donor with multiple sclerosis. Sequenced: CD4+ T cells from PBMCs. Written as DNA, the CDR3 is TGTGCCAGCCTTTACCAAGGGGGCTCCTCGAACACTGAAGCTTTCTTT. Translating it yields CASLYQGGSSNTEAFF.